A selection of T cell receptor beta chains follows, all from one sample in a study of CD8 T cells in Susac syndrome. MiXCR was run by TCRdb on the immunoSEQ multiplex PCR reads, yielding one entry per CDR3 protein. This table holds approximately 190,000 distinct CDR3 sequences, around 93% found once. Sequenced sample: CD4+ T cells from PBMCs. All receptors come from a human donor in good health. CDR3s include the opening cysteine and the closing phenylalanine or tryptophan. Each record gives: V gene, J gene, D gene, clone size, CDR3 DNA, CDR3 protein. A D gene is named only where the DNA matches it firmly. Clone size is stated in some rows and not others, as once, few, many or a class when expanded.

V: TRBV28; J: TRBJ2-4; D: -; size: -; DNA: TGTGCCAGCAGTGGAGCCGCCAAAAACATTCAGTACTTC; CDR3: CASSGAAKNIQYF
V: TRBV6-1; J: TRBJ2-5; D: TRBD2; size: -; DNA: TGTGCCATCCACGAGCTAGCGGGGGGTGGGGAGACCCAGTACTTC; CDR3: CAIHELAGGGETQYF
V: TRBV5-6; J: TRBJ2-3; D: TRBD2; size: -; DNA: TGTGCCAGCAGCCGACGGACTAGCGGTTCCACAGATACGCAGTGCTTT; CDR3: CASSRRTSGSTDTQCF
V: TRBV18; J: TRBJ1-1; D: -; size: -; DNA: TGTGCCAGCTCTCGCGAACGGGACACTGAAGCTTTCTTT; CDR3: CASSRERDTEAFF
V: TRBV19; J: TRBJ1-3; D: -; size: -; DNA: TGTGCCAGTAAGACGGTTTTGCACTCTGGAAACACCATATATTTT; CDR3: CASKTVLHSGNTIYF
V: TRBV29-1; J: TRBJ2-3; D: -; size: -; DNA: TGCAGCGTCGGACTCCAGGGTGGAGATACGCAGTATTTT; CDR3: CSVGLQGGDTQYF
V: TRBV6-6; J: TRBJ1-1; D: -; size: -; DNA: TGTGCCAGCAGCCGACCGAAAAACACTGAAGCTTTCTTT; CDR3: CASSRPKNTEAFF
V: TRBV6-1; J: TRBJ2-3; D: -; size: -; DNA: TGTGCCAGCAGTCTCCTCCCACCCACCTCGGGCACAGATACGCAGTATTTT; CDR3: CASSLLPPTSGTDTQYF
V: TRBV5-1; J: TRBJ1-1; D: -; size: -; DNA: TGCGCCAGCAGTTTTACCGCAGGGAACACTGAAGCTTTCTTT; CDR3: CASSFTAGNTEAFF
V: TRBV5-6; J: TRBJ2-1; D: TRBD1; size: -; DNA: TGTGCCAGCAGCTTGCTGACAGGGCATGTCGATGAGCAGTTCTTC; CDR3: CASSLLTGHVDEQFF
V: TRBV7-2; J: TRBJ1-5; D: -; size: -; DNA: TGTGCCAGCAGCCCCCAGTCGGGTCAGCCCCAGCATTTT; CDR3: CASSPQSGQPQHF
V: TRBV7-2; J: TRBJ2-5; D: -; size: once; DNA: TGTGCCAGCAGCTTAGTGGTGGGGCCCCGGGAGACCCAGTACTTC; CDR3: CASSLVVGPRETQYF
V: TRBV16; J: TRBJ1-5; D: TRBD1; size: -; DNA: TGTGCCAGCAGCCTTGCCTTTGGGACAGGGGGCTTTCATAGCAATCAGCCCCAGCATTTT; CDR3: CASSLAFGTGGFHSNQPQHF
V: TRBV5-1; J: TRBJ2-1; D: -; size: -; DNA: TGCGCCAGCAGCTTGGAGGGGGACGCCTCCAATGAGCAGTTCTTC; CDR3: CASSLEGDASNEQFF
V: TRBV14; J: TRBJ1-1; D: -; size: -; DNA: TGTGCCAGCAGCGCATCATTGAACACTGAAGCTTTCTTT; CDR3: CASSASLNTEAFF
V: TRBV19; J: TRBJ1-5; D: -; size: -; DNA: TGTGCCAGCCAGGACTATTATAGCAATCAGCCCCAGCATTTT; CDR3: CASQDYYSNQPQHF
V: TRBV5-1; J: TRBJ2-1; D: TRBD2; size: -; DNA: TGCGCCAGCAGCTTGGGACTAGCCTCCTACAATGAGCAGTTCTTC; CDR3: CASSLGLASYNEQFF
V: TRBV9; J: TRBJ2-2; D: -; size: -; DNA: TGTGCCAGCAGCGTAGATACGAGCGCCGTCACCGGGGAGCTGTTTTTT; CDR3: CASSVDTSAVTGELFF
V: TRBV2; J: TRBJ2-2; D: -; size: -; DNA: TGTGCCAGCAGTGTTGAGGCTACCGGGGAGCTGTTTTTT; CDR3: CASSVEATGELFF
V: TRBV9; J: TRBJ1-2; D: -; size: -; DNA: TGTGCCAGCAGCCCGAGGGGGACACCCCATGGCTACACCTTC; CDR3: CASSPRGTPHGYTF
V: TRBV7-9; J: TRBJ1-2; D: TRBD1; size: -; DNA: TGTGCCAGCAGCTTTGGGACAGACTATGGCTACACCTTC; CDR3: CASSFGTDYGYTF
V: TRBV5-6; J: TRBJ1-4; D: TRBD1; size: -; DNA: TGTGCCAGCAAAACCGGCGGGACAGCAACTAATGAAAAACTGTTTTTT; CDR3: CASKTGGTATNEKLFF
V: TRBV9; J: TRBJ1-3; D: -; size: -; DNA: TGTGCCAGCAGCGTAGGGGGAGAACCTGGAAACACCATATATTTT; CDR3: CASSVGGEPGNTIYF
V: TRBV19; J: TRBJ2-7; D: TRBD1; size: -; DNA: TGTGCCAGTAGGAGTCCTTTTGGACAGGGGGCTGGGGAGCAGTACTTC; CDR3: CASRSPFGQGAGEQYF
V: TRBV4-2; J: TRBJ1-3; D: -; size: -; DNA: TGTGCCAGCAGCCAAGGTGGTCCCGTTTCTGGAAACACCATATATTTT; CDR3: CASSQGGPVSGNTIYF
V: TRBV5-1; J: TRBJ2-7; D: TRBD2; size: -; DNA: TGCGCCAGCAGGCTACTAGCGGGGTTATCCTACGAGCAGTACTTC; CDR3: CASRLLAGLSYEQYF
V: TRBV29-1; J: TRBJ1-2; D: -; size: -; DNA: TGCAGCGTAATACCGGGAACTACGGATGGCTACACCTTC; CDR3: CSVIPGTTDGYTF
V: TRBV12-3/TRBV12-4; J: TRBJ1-6; D: -; size: -; DNA: TGTGCCGGCCGAGCCGATCCTAATTCACCCCTCCACTTT; CDR3: CAGRADPNSPLHF
V: TRBV5-6; J: TRBJ1-1; D: -; size: -; DNA: TGTGCCAGCGCCCTCACCCTACGGGACACTGAAGCTTTCTTT; CDR3: CASALTLRDTEAFF
V: TRBV9; J: TRBJ2-3; D: -; size: -; DNA: TGTGCCAGCAGCAAGGGGGTCGGAGGGGACCTTTCCACAGATACGCAGTATTTT; CDR3: CASSKGVGGDLSTDTQYF
V: TRBV4-1; J: TRBJ1-4; D: TRBD1; size: once; DNA: TGCGCCAGCAGCCACTATGAGGGGACAGGTGATGAAAAACTGTTTTTT; CDR3: CASSHYEGTGDEKLFF
V: TRBV12-3/TRBV12-4; J: TRBJ1-2; D: -; size: -; DNA: TGTGCCAGCAGTTTAAACTATGGCTACACCTTC; CDR3: CASSLNYGYTF
V: TRBV6-6; J: TRBJ1-1; D: -; size: once; DNA: TGTGCCAGCAGCCGCGGGGCGGTCACGAACACTGAAGCTTTCTTT; CDR3: CASSRGAVTNTEAFF
V: TRBV5-1; J: TRBJ2-5; D: -; size: -; DNA: TGCGCCAGCAGCTCCCTGGGGCAAGAGACCCAGTACTTC; CDR3: CASSSLGQETQYF
V: TRBV29-1; J: TRBJ1-2; D: TRBD1; size: -; DNA: TGCAGCGTCGCCCGGGACAGGGAGCGTGGCTACACCTTC; CDR3: CSVARDRERGYTF
V: TRBV10-2; J: TRBJ2-7; D: TRBD2; size: -; DNA: TGCGCCAGCAGTGGCAGACTAGCGGTTACTCCCTACGAGCAGTACTTC; CDR3: CASSGRLAVTPYEQYF
V: TRBV3-1; J: TRBJ1-2; D: TRBD1; size: -; DNA: TGTGCCAGCAGTGAGACAGGGGTTCGCGGCTACACCTTC; CDR3: CASSETGVRGYTF
V: TRBV7-2; J: TRBJ2-3; D: -; size: -; DNA: TGTGCCAGCAACTTTCCCGGGGCTTCAGATACGCAGTATTTT; CDR3: CASNFPGASDTQYF
V: TRBV4-1; J: TRBJ2-2; D: TRBD2; size: -; DNA: TGCGCCAGCAGCCAAGTTAGCGGGGGCCTGAACACCGGGGAGCTGTTTTTT; CDR3: CASSQVSGGLNTGELFF
V: TRBV19; J: TRBJ2-3; D: -; size: -; DNA: TGTGCCAGTAGTATACGAGATACGCAGTATTTT; CDR3: CASSIRDTQYF
V: TRBV14; J: TRBJ2-5; D: -; size: -; DNA: TGTGCCAGCAGCCAAGCGCCAGGGGGGTTGAAGTACTTC; CDR3: CASSQAPGGLKYF
V: TRBV5-1; J: TRBJ2-3; D: -; size: -; DNA: TGCGCCAGCAGCTCCCCGGGGAGTTCGGGGGGCTTTAGCACAGATACGCAGTATTTT; CDR3: CASSSPGSSGGFSTDTQYF
V: TRBV6-6; J: TRBJ2-5; D: -; size: -; DNA: TGTGCCAGCAGTTTGACAGTCTACCAAGAGACCCAGTACTTC; CDR3: CASSLTVYQETQYF
V: TRBV4-2; J: TRBJ2-2; D: TRBD1; size: -; DNA: TGTGCCAGCAGCCCAGGACAGGCGGGCACCGGGGAGCTGTTTTTT; CDR3: CASSPGQAGTGELFF
V: TRBV3-1; J: TRBJ1-4; D: -; size: -; DNA: TGTGCCAGCAGCCAAGGTCCGGTCTCAACTAATGAAAAACTGTTTTTT; CDR3: CASSQGPVSTNEKLFF